Each of the 23 T cell receptor beta chains below was sequenced from the same sample in a study of identical twins. Via MiXCR, TCRdb re-called the 5' RACE reads, giving one row per CDR3 protein. The sample has about 240,000 distinct CDR3 sequences, approximately 6.8% seen once. These data were likewise used in another study, on yellow fever vaccine responses in identical twins.

Sequencing input: CD8+ T cells sorted from blood. These receptors originate from a woman in her late teens or twenties in good health.

There are a few counts of this clonotype. The chain couples TRBV28 to TRBJ2-5; 7 nucleotides align to TRBD2. Losses at the gene ends were 2 bases for V and 5 bases for J; bases not matched to a gene: 8. This CDR3 contains 15 residues. Germline lookup yields CDR1 MDHEN and CDR2 SYDVKM. The CDR3 DNA reads as TGTGCCAGCAGTTTAGGAACTAGCGTGTCGGAGACCCAGTACTTC. It yields the protein CASSLGTSVSETQYF.

This rearrangement joins TRBV28 to TRBJ2-3; D is possibly TRBD1 (5 bases). The CDR3 length is 14 residues. Germline CDR1 and CDR2: MDHEN and SYDVKM. Trimming left V 3 bases short and J 5 bases short, with 12 bases between. The CDR3 loop is CASSFGRVLDTQYF. The CDR3 region has the DNA TGTGCCAGCAGTTTTGGCAGGGTTTTAGATACGCAGTATTTT.

This rearrangement joins TRBV6-5 to TRBJ2-3, with a weak D call TRBD2 (6 bases). Trimming shortened V by 3 bases and J by 5 bases, and 12 bases separated the two germline ends. Germline assignment: CDR1 MNHEY and CDR2 SVGAGI. This CDR3 has 14 amino acids. The CDR3 DNA reads TGTGCCAGCAGTTATAGTCGGGAGATAGATACGCAGTATTTT. This gives the protein CASSYSREIDTQYF.

Ten or more counts support this clonotype. The rearrangement links TRBV5-1 to TRBJ2-1; possible D gene TRBD2, 5 bases. V lost 0 bases and J lost 4, with 11 bases in between. Per the germline V gene, CDR1 is SGHRS and CDR2 is YFSETQ. The CDR3 is 15 amino acids. The DNA of the CDR3 is TGCGCCAGCAGCTTGGAAGCGGACCCATACAATGAGCAGTTCTTC. Protein: CASSLEADPYNEQFF.

The table lists this clonotype with a few counts. V is TRBV7-9 and J is TRBJ2-7, with 9 bases that match TRBD2. Germline V CDR1 and CDR2: SEHNR, FQNEAQ (reference sequence). V trimming: 4 bases; J trimming: 2 bases; junction bases outside the gene matches: 9. The CDR3 is 16 amino acids. The DNA for the CDR3 is TGTGCCAGCAGCTCCGGAGAGGGACTAGCCGCCTACGAGCAGTACTTC. This gives the protein CASSSGEGLAAYEQYF.

For the CDR3, the DNA is TGTGCCAGCAGTTTAGCTGTCTCCAGGGGAGGCACTGAAGCTTTCTTT. It specifies CASSLAVSRGGTEAFF. The rearrangement uses TRBV27 and TRBJ1-1, with D possibly TRBD1 on 6 matching bases. The CDR3 covers 16 residues. Trimming stripped 2 bases from V and 4 bases from J, with 17 bases between. Germline V gene sequence: CDR1 MNHEY, CDR2 SMNVEV (reference sequence).

This clonotype was seen a few times. The rearrangement joins TRBV5-1 to TRBJ2-7, with D unresolved. Trimming pared 0 bases from V and 0 bases from J, leaving 13 bases between. Germline V CDR1 and CDR2: SGHRS, YFSETQ. There are 16 residues in the CDR3. The CDR3 DNA sequence: TGCGCCAGCAGCTTGGACAGCCTCTTTAGCTCCTACGAGCAGTACTTC. Its protein is CASSLDSLFSSYEQYF.

This clonotype showed up many times. The rearrangement uses TRBV13 and TRBJ2-3; D not resolved. The ends were cut back, 5 bases at V and 4 bases at J, with 10 bases in the middle. From germline, CDR1 is PRHDT and CDR2 FYEKMQ (reference sequence). The CDR3 has 13 residues. CDR3 sequence: CASSLTGSDTQYF. CDR3 coding DNA: TGTGCCAGCAGCCTCACCGGGTCAGATACGCAGTATTTT.

This clonotype was seen only a few times. This chain links TRBV20-1 with TRBJ2-7, with 10 bases identical to TRBD2. V lost 6 bases to trimming and J lost 5 bases; unmatched junction nucleotides: 10. This CDR3 has 14 residues. Germline assignment: CDR1 DFQATT and CDR2 SNEGSKA (reference sequence). Here the CDR3 DNA reads TGCAGTGCCAGAAGGCTAGCGGGAGTGGACGAGCAGTACTTC. Translated, it gives CSARRLAGVDEQYF.

This clonotype was seen only a few times. The genes are TRBV12-3 or TRBV12-4 and TRBJ2-1; either TRBD1 or TRBD2 may fit D (5 bases each). Deletions cut 8 bases from V and 2 bases from J, with 13 bases between. The CDR3 is 14 residues long. CDR3 DNA sequence: TGTGCCAGCGTTCCCGGGGACCCCTACAATGAGCAGTTCTTC. Its protein is CASVPGDPYNEQFF.

This clonotype was picked up a small number of times. J is TRBJ2-2 and V is TRBV5-6; no clear D gene. The germline V and J ends were trimmed by 1 base and 3 bases, with 7 bases remaining between them. Germline V lookup: CDR1 SGHDT, CDR2 YYEEEE. The CDR3 length is 14 residues. For the CDR3, the DNA is TGTGCCAGCAGCTTGTCAGAATACACCGGGGAGCTGTTTTTT. It specifies CASSLSEYTGELFF.

This chain uses TRBV12-3 or TRBV12-4 with TRBJ2-1; D is perhaps TRBD2 (5 bases). Trimming left V 6 bases short and J 7 bases short, with 25 bases between. CDR3 size: 17 residues. CDR3 DNA: TGTGCCAGCAGCACACAACTCGGGTCTAGCTTTAGGAATGAGCAGTTCTTC. Its protein product is CASSTQLGSSFRNEQFF.

This clonotype was observed many times. This chain uses TRBV6-5 with TRBJ1-2; TRBD1 matches at 7 bases. CDR1 is MNHEY, CDR2 SVGAGI, per germline. The V gene end was trimmed by 6 bases and the J gene end by 4 bases; junction bases not matched to a gene: 11. The CDR3 loop spans 15 amino acids. The CDR3 loop is CASRYRQGPIYGYTF. CDR3 sequence (DNA): TGTGCCAGCAGATACCGACAGGGTCCCATCTATGGCTACACCTTC.

This clonotype has ten or more counts. V gene TRBV12-3 or TRBV12-4 combines with J gene TRBJ1-1, with D possibly matching TRBD1 (5 bases). Trimming took off 3 bases at V and 8 bases at J, with 13 bases between the two ends. CDR3 length: 13 amino acids. Written as DNA, the CDR3 is TGTGCCAGCAGTTTCGGCAGGGCGGGGGAAGCTTTCTTT. This sequence encodes CASSFGRAGEAFF.

The chain links TRBV28 to TRBJ2-1; D not resolved. Trimming shortened V by 6 bases and J by 5 bases, and 5 bases separated the two germline ends. Germline lookup yields CDR1 MDHEN and CDR2 SYDVKM. The CDR3 covers 11 residues. In DNA form, the CDR3 reads TGTGCCAGCAGGGACGACAATGAGCAGTTCTTC. Translation gives CASRDDNEQFF.

CDR3 residues: CAFCGLAGGSSTDTQYF. Here the CDR3 DNA reads TGTGCCTTCTGCGGGCTAGCGGGAGGCTCATCCACAGATACGCAGTATTTT. The chain combines TRBV12-3 or TRBV12-4 with TRBJ2-3; 11 bases agree with TRBD2. The CDR3 extends over 17 amino acids. Germline trimming cut 11 bases from V and 2 bases from J; bases unmatched to any gene: 15.

The chain joins TRBV2 to TRBJ2-5; 7 bases agree with TRBD2. The length of the CDR3 is 14 residues. The germline CDR1 and CDR2 sequences are SNHLY and FYNNEI. V was clipped by 2 bases and J by 1 base; unmatched bases: 1. CDR3: CASSEIAGQETQYF. CDR3 bases: TGTGCCAGCAGTGAAATAGCGGGCCAAGAGACCCAGTACTTC. Full variable domain (remainder filled in from reference TRBV2 and TRBJ2-5): EPEVTQTPSHQVTQMGQEVILRCVPISNHLYFYWYRQILGQKVEFLVSFYNNEISEKSEIFDDQFSVERPDGSNFTLKIRSTKLEDSAMYFCASSEIAGQETQYFGPGTRLLVL.

This clonotype occurred many times. V is TRBV12-3 or TRBV12-4 and J is TRBJ2-1; D perhaps matches TRBD2 (5 bases). Trimming shortened V by 0 bases and J by 2 bases, and 11 bases separated the two germline ends. There are 16 residues in the CDR3. The CDR3 spells CASSLAPGYTYNEQFF. The CDR3 DNA sequence: TGTGCCAGCAGTTTAGCGCCGGGGTATACCTACAATGAGCAGTTCTTC.

This clonotype has ten or more counts. The chain recombines TRBV20-1 with TRBJ2-5; TRBD2 agrees at 8 bases. Germline assignment: CDR1 DFQATT and CDR2 SNEGSKA (reference sequence). This CDR3 contains 14 residues. The trim removed 2 bases at V and 4 bases at J, leaving 6 bases unmatched. The CDR3 loop is CSARSGGAVETQYF. The CDR3 region has the DNA TGCAGTGCTAGAAGCGGGGGCGCGGTAGAGACCCAGTACTTC.

This clonotype was seen repeatedly, ten times or more. The V gene is TRBV6-4, the J gene TRBJ2-3, with D unclear. The length of the CDR3 is 13 residues. V dropped 3 bases and J dropped 3 bases, with 7 bases sitting between them. Germline CDR1 and CDR2: MRHNA and SNTAGT. CDR3 DNA sequence: TGTGCCAGCAGTGAGGGTCTTACAGATACGCAGTATTTT. Protein product: CASSEGLTDTQYF.

The gene calls are TRBV6-5 and TRBJ2-2; D is uncertain. This CDR3 is 14 amino acids long. The V gene's germline CDR1 is MNHEY and CDR2 SVGAGI. V was clipped by 4 bases and J by 6 bases, with 12 bases between them. CDR3 nucleotides: TGTGCCAGCAGTTTCCAGATAAGTTCCGGGGAGCTGTTTTTT. This gives the protein CASSFQISSGELFF.

This clonotype was observed many times. This sequence joins TRBV12-3 or TRBV12-4 and TRBJ1-4; 7 bases are shared with TRBD1. V was pared by 10 bases and J by 7 bases, with 9 bases of the junction left unmatched. The CDR3 length is 13 residues. The CDR3 loop is CATIQGLGEKLFF. For the CDR3, the DNA is TGTGCCACCATACAGGGGCTTGGTGAAAAACTGTTTTTT.

This rearrangement joins TRBV11-2 to TRBJ2-7; perhaps TRBD2 as D (5 bases). The V end lost 4 bases, the J end lost 4 bases, and 11 bases lay between the germline ends. Germline-derived CDR1 and CDR2 are SGHAT and FQNNGV. The CDR3 runs 13 residues. The CDR3 is CASSSGLSYEQYV. The CDR3, as DNA: TGTGCCAGCAGCTCTGGACTGAGTTACGAGCAGTACGTC.